The rows below give T cell receptor beta chains drawn from one sample of a study of Tregs in tolerant kidney transplant recipients. Generated by immunoSEQ multiplex PCR, the TCRdb table keeps only in-frame clones and is missing some. Seen here are 75,000 to 85,000 clones, under 95% observed once, and the top ten hold approximately 0.37%. This specimen was Tregs from blood, taken before the transplant. The receptors were sampled from a human donor who received a combined kidney and bone marrow transplant. Each CDR3 is given with its conserved first and last residue. D genes are given only for firm matches. Expanded clones are given a class, and other clones once, few, many or no size at all.

NA TRBJ2-2 17 TRBV5-1 TRBD1 CASSFWTGGSNTGELFF TGCGCCAGCAGCTTTTGGACAGGGGGATCGAACACCGGGGAGCTGTTTTTT
NA TRBJ2-7 20 TRBV27 TRBD1 CASSSRSGTGGRFQSYEQYF TGTGCCAGCAGTTCAAGATCCGGGACAGGGGGCCGTTTTCAATCCTACGAGCAGTACTTC
NA TRBJ2-5 13 TRBV30 NA CAWSPTVQETQYF TGTGCCTGGAGTCCGACTGTTCAAGAGACCCAGTACTTC
NA TRBJ2-1 15 TRBV28 TRBD1 CASSHYGTGRYEQFF TGTGCCAGCAGCCATTACGGGACAGGGCGTTATGAGCAGTTCTTC
NA TRBJ2-2 15 TRBV7-3 TRBD1 CASSQQGADTGELFF TGTGCCAGCAGCCAGCAGGGGGCGGACACCGGGGAGCTGTTTTTT
NA TRBJ2-1 14 TRBV5-1 NA CASSLGGAAGEQFF TGCGCCAGCAGCTTGGGAGGGGCGGCTGGTGAGCAGTTCTTC
NA TRBJ1-1 15 TRBV7-3 NA CASSPASGGYTEAFF TGTGCCAGCAGCCCCGCCTCTGGGGGGTACACTGAAGCTTTCTTT
NA TRBJ2-7 13 TRBV7-2 NA CASSLKANGEQYF TGTGCCAGCAGCTTAAAGGCTAACGGTGAGCAGTACTTC
NA TRBJ2-7 13 TRBV27 NA CASSLNREGEQYF TGTGCCAGCAGTCTAAACAGGGAGGGCGAGCAGTACTTC
NA TRBJ2-7 12 TRBV2 NA CASSEGFYEQYF TGTGCCAGCAGTGAGGGGTTTTACGAGCAGTACTTC
NA TRBJ1-6 16 TRBV4-1 NA CASSQDRSSYNSPLHF TGCGCCAGCAGCCAAGACAGGAGCTCCTATAATTCACCCCTCCACTTT
NA TRBJ1-5 18 TRBV19 NA CASSIDFAWTVSNQPQHF TGTGCCAGTAGTATAGATTTCGCCTGGACAGTTTCCAATCAGCCCCAGCATTTT
NA TRBJ1-6 14 TRBV30 NA CAWSLGPYNSPLHF TGTGCCTGGAGTCTCGGACCCTATAATTCACCCCTCCACTTT
NA TRBJ1-4 13 TRBV18 NA CASTWTVDEKLFF TGTGCCAGCACCTGGACAGTCGATGAAAAACTGTTTTTT
NA TRBJ2-5 17 TRBV5-4 TRBD2 CASSSSTSGPYKETQYF TGTGCCAGCAGCTCATCGACTAGCGGGCCCTATAAAGAGACCCAGTACTTC
few TRBJ2-7 12 TRBV6-6 TRBD2 CASSGGAYEQYF TGTGCGTCAAGCGGGGGAGCCTACGAGCAGTACTTC
NA TRBJ1-1 14 TRBV6-6 TRBD1 CASRKTGLNTEAFF TGTGCCAGCAGGAAGACAGGGTTGAACACTGAAGCTTTCTTT
NA TRBJ1-1 15 TRBV18 NA CASSPGRPMNTEAFF TGTGCCAGCTCTCCAGGACGGCCTATGAACACTGAAGCTTTCTTT
few TRBJ2-2 13 TRBV18 NA CASSSRGSGELFF TGTGCCAGCTCATCCAGGGGTTCAGGGGAGCTGTTTTTT
NA TRBJ1-1 13 TRBV18 NA CASTDSAESEAFF TGTGCCAGCACGGACAGCGCGGAGAGCGAAGCTTTCTTT
NA TRBJ2-5 12 TRBV7-2 TRBD2 CASSLEREVQYF TGTGCCAGCAGCCTCGAGCGGGAGGTCCAGTACTTC
NA TRBJ1-4 11 TRBV20-1 NA CSVRPGEKLFF TGCAGTGTCCGCCCTGGTGAAAAACTGTTTTTT
NA TRBJ2-3 16 TRBV18 TRBD1 CASSRTGTGRTDTQYF TGTGCCAGCTCACGTACCGGGACAGGGAGAACAGATACGCAGTATTTT
NA TRBJ1-2 12 TRBV30 TRBD1 CAWNEGARGYTF TGTGCCTGGAATGAGGGGGCGAGGGGCTACACCTTC
NA TRBJ2-7 15 TRBV18 TRBD2 CASSPSSGLSYEQYF TGTGCCAGCTCACCATCTAGCGGCCTATCCTACGAGCAGTACTTC
NA TRBJ2-2 15 TRBV5-1 NA CASSLSDPGAGELFF TGCGCCAGCAGCTTGTCGGATCCAGGGGCCGGGGAGCTGTTTTTT
NA TRBJ1-1 16 TRBV7-8 NA CASSLTRGRRDTEAFF TGTGCCAGCAGCCTAACTCGGGGGCGCAGAGACACTGAAGCTTTCTTT
NA TRBJ2-2 14 TRBV7-9 TRBD2 CASSPGLATGELFF TGTGCCAGCAGCCCAGGACTAGCGACCGGGGAGCTGTTTTTT
NA TRBJ2-7 15 TRBV28 TRBD1 CASSASGQASGEQYF TGTGCCAGCAGTGCCTCGGGACAGGCGTCTGGCGAGCAGTACTTC
NA TRBJ1-2 15 TRBV2 NA CASSENQGGNYGYTF TGTGCCAGCAGTGAAAATCAGGGCGGAAACTATGGCTACACCTTC
NA TRBJ2-7 14 TRBV6-5 NA CASSYRHAGYEQYF TGTGCCAGCAGTTACCGCCATGCAGGTTACGAGCAGTACTTC
NA TRBJ2-2 14 TRBV5-1 NA CASSLFPGSGELFF TGCGCCAGCAGCTTGTTCCCTGGGTCCGGGGAGCTGTTTTTT
few TRBJ1-1 14 TRBV7-9 NA CASSLGGRDTEAFF TGTGCCAGCAGCTTAGGGGGCAGGGACACTGAAGCTTTCTTT
NA TRBJ2-3 16 TRBV5-4 TRBD2 CASSLSGGSSTDTQYF TGTGCCAGCAGCTTGTCTGGCGGGAGCAGCACAGATACGCAGTATTTT
NA TRBJ2-7 14 TRBV19 TRBD1 CASSTGPGGYEQYF TGTGCCAGTAGTACGGGTCCAGGGGGCTACGAGCAGTACTTC
once TRBJ2-7 15 TRBV6-5 NA CASSYSIGHLYEQYF TGTGCCAGCAGTTACTCAATAGGACACCTCTACGAGCAGTACTTC
few TRBJ2-6 15 TRBV9 NA CASSVGGTGANVLTF TGTGCCAGCAGCGTAGGGGGGACTGGGGCCAACGTCCTGACTTTC
once TRBJ2-7 17 TRBV28 TRBD1 CASSSPSGGTGRYEQYF TGTGCCAGCAGTTCCCCCTCGGGTGGGACAGGAAGGTACGAGCAGTACTTC
few TRBJ2-2 15 TRBV18 TRBD2 CASSPWTSGSGELFF TGTGCCAGCTCACCGTGGACTAGCGGTTCCGGGGAGCTGTTTTTT
NA TRBJ2-2 17 TRBV25-1 TRBD2 CASSEPGLAGGTGELFF TGTGCCAGCAGTGAACCTGGACTAGCGGGAGGTACCGGGGAGCTGTTTTTT
NA TRBJ1-1 14 TRBV29-1 NA CSVELPGGNTEAFF TGCAGCGTTGAATTACCTGGAGGGAACACTGAAGCTTTCTTT
NA TRBJ2-2 16 TRBV4-1 TRBD1 CASSLQGQTNTGELFF TGCGCCAGCAGCCTCCAGGGACAGACGAACACCGGGGAGCTGTTTTTT
NA TRBJ2-3 17 TRBV19 NA CASSMRWGRSATDTQYF TGTGCCAGTAGTATGCGTTGGGGCCGCTCTGCCACAGATACGCAGTATTTT
NA TRBJ1-2 16 TRBV5-3 NA CARPFQVVRKIYGYTF TGTGCCAGACCCTTTCAAGTGGTGAGAAAGATCTATGGCTACACCTTC
NA TRBJ2-1 17 TRBV18 TRBD2 CASSPLIAGGQENEQFF TGTGCCAGCTCACCACTTATAGCGGGAGGGCAAGAAAATGAGCAGTTCTTC
once TRBJ2-7 18 TRBV15 TRBD2 CATSSASGTNIIFSEQYF TGTGCCACCAGCAGTGCTAGCGGGACCAATATTATTTTTAGCGAGCAGTACTTC
NA TRBJ1-1 16 TRBV15 TRBD1 CATSRVWTGSSTEAFF TGTGCCACCAGCAGAGTTTGGACAGGATCGAGCACTGAAGCTTTCTTT
NA TRBJ2-1 13 TRBV5-1 NA CASREPTYNEQFF TGCGCCAGCAGAGAACCAACCTACAATGAGCAGTTCTTC
NA TRBJ2-2 14 TRBV7-2 NA CASSRGVSTGELFF TGTGCCAGCAGCAGAGGGGTATCCACCGGGGAGCTGTTTTTT
NA TRBJ2-1 14 TRBV30 NA CAWSGGNGGREQFF TGTGCCTGGAGTGGGGGTAATGGGGGTCGGGAGCAGTTCTTC
NA TRBJ1-5 16 TRBV30 TRBD1 CAWNPGGSVENQPQHF TGTGCCTGGAACCCAGGGGGGAGCGTTGAAAATCAGCCCCAGCATTTT